This passage covers 26 T cell receptor beta chains from one sample sequenced in a study of neurological immune-mediated disorders. TCRdb re-called the 5' RACE reads with MiXCR, one entry per CDR3 protein. The table records some 66,000 distinct CDR3 sequences, around 3.1% of them present only once. What was sequenced was PBMCs. Source of these receptors: a man aged 35-49 years with multiple sclerosis.

This clonotype was recorded many times. The chain combines TRBV6-6 with TRBJ2-7; D is possibly TRBD1 (6 bases). The germline V gene encodes CDR1 MNHNY and CDR2 SVGAGI (reference sequence). CDR3 length equals 13 residues. Trimming stripped 7 bases from V and 1 base from J, with 11 bases between. DNA of the CDR3: TGTGCCAGCACTCCTACAGGGTCCTACGAGCAGTACTTC. This translates into CASTPTGSYEQYF.

The table lists this clonotype with many counts. V and J are TRBV6-6 and TRBJ2-3, with TRBD2 matching 9 bases. CDR1 is MNHNY and CDR2 is SVGAGI in the germline V gene (reference sequence). V gave up 6 bases and J gave up 3 bases; unmatched junction bases: 10. The CDR3 runs 16 residues. The CDR3 DNA reads as TGTGCCAGCAGACCCTCGTCTAGCGGGGTTACAGATACGCAGTATTTT. Its translation is CASRPSSSGVTDTQYF.

A few counts support this clonotype. This chain uses TRBV6-5 with TRBJ2-1; D may match TRBD1 or TRBD2 (5 bases each). This CDR3 spans 15 amino acids. Germline V lookup: CDR1 MNHEY, CDR2 SVGAGI. V was cut by 8 bases and J by 6 bases, with 20 bases left in between. The CDR3 DNA follows: TGTGCCAGCCGTCCTACAGGAGGATGGGTCAATGAGCAGTTCTTC. This gives the protein CASRPTGGWVNEQFF.

There are many counts of this clonotype. This sequence joins TRBV5-1 and TRBJ2-1, with a tentative D call TRBD2 (6 bases). CDR3 length equals 15 residues. Germline-derived CDR1 and CDR2 are SGHRS and YFSETQ. Trimming took 4 bases from V and 5 from J, leaving 16 bases between them. The CDR3 region is CASSPAPGEHNEQFF. CDR3 DNA: TGCGCCAGCAGCCCGGCGCCGGGAGAACACAATGAGCAGTTCTTC. The full variable domain, its missing parts supplied by reference TRBV5-1 and TRBJ2-1, is KAGVTQTPRYLIKTRGQQVTLSCSPISGHRSVSWYQQTPGQGLQFLFEYFSETQRNKGNFPGRFSGRQFSNSRSEMNVSTLELGDSALYLCASSPAPGEHNEQFFGPGTRLTVL.

This clonotype was observed a handful of times. Being one base from a much bigger clone, this may be a read error. This chain uses TRBV20-1 with TRBJ1-6; no reliable D call. The CDR3 has 16 amino acids. The germline V gene encodes CDR1 DFQATT and CDR2 SNEGSKA (reference sequence). CDR3 protein: CSARDSRGNDGSPLNF. As DNA, the CDR3 is TGCAGTGCTAGAGATAGTAGAGGGAATGATGGTTCACCCCTCAACTTT.

This clonotype was picked up many times. The V and J genes are TRBV7-2 and TRBJ2-7; D may correspond to TRBD1 or TRBD2 (5 bases each). Trimming cost V 3 bases and J 2 bases, with 8 bases left between them. This CDR3 is 13 amino acids long. Looked up from germline, CDR1 is SGHTA and CDR2 is FQGNSA. The CDR3 coding sequence is TGTGCCAGCAGCTTGGGGGTACCCTACGAGCAGTACTTC. Protein: CASSLGVPYEQYF.

This clonotype was detected ten times or more. The chain has TRBV10-3 and TRBJ2-4; weak D call: TRBD2 (6 bases). The germline V gene encodes CDR1 ENHRY and CDR2 SYGVKD. V was clipped by 8 bases and J by 0 bases, with 8 bases between them. This CDR3 is built from 13 residues. CDR3 DNA: TGTGCCATCGGGGGGACAGCCAAAAACATTCAGTACTTC. Amino acid sequence: CAIGGTAKNIQYF.

This clonotype was found many times. The rearrangement joins TRBV6-5 to TRBJ2-3; TRBD2 aligns across 7 bases. This CDR3 is 15 amino acids long. Trimming removed 5 bases from V and 2 bases from J; junction bases left unmatched: 7. In germline, CDR1 is MNHEY, CDR2 SVGAGI. Here the CDR3 reads CASSRSGIDTDTQYF. The DNA of the CDR3 is TGTGCCAGCAGTCGCAGCGGGATTGACACAGATACGCAGTATTTT.

Ten or more counts support this clonotype. The chain links TRBV20-1 to TRBJ2-1; 7 bases line up with TRBD1. Germline V gene lookup returns CDR1 DFQATT and CDR2 SNEGSKA (reference sequence). The CDR3 totals 12 residues. The V segment lost 7 bases and the J segment 5 bases; nucleotides outside the gene matches: 5. The CDR3 DNA reads as TGCAGTGGAAGGACAGGACACAATGAGCAGTTCTTC. It specifies CSGRTGHNEQFF.

This clonotype was recorded many times. V gene TRBV6-6 combines with J gene TRBJ2-2; a weak D match, TRBD2 (6 bases). This CDR3 contains 15 residues. Trimming took off 2 bases at V and 2 bases at J, with 9 bases between the two ends. Germline V gene sequence: CDR1 MNHNY, CDR2 SVGAGI (reference sequence). The CDR3, as DNA: TGTGCCAGCAGTTACGCTAGCGTTAACACCGGGGAGCTGTTTTTT. This encodes CASSYASVNTGELFF.

This clonotype was seen at least ten times. This chain connects TRBV7-9 to TRBJ2-2; 8 bases are a match to TRBD1. Germline CDR1 SEHNR, CDR2 FQNEAQ (reference sequence). The CDR3 has 13 amino acids. V lost 11 bases to trimming and J lost 1 base; unmatched junction nucleotides: 3. This chain's CDR3 is CARGTGNTGELFF. The CDR3 DNA is TGTGCCCGGGGGACAGGGAACACCGGGGAGCTGTTTTTT. The entire variable domain, with the rest obtained from reference TRBV7-9 and TRBJ2-2, is as follows: DTGVSQNPRHKITKRGQNVTFRCDPISEHNRLYWYRQTLGQGPEFLTYFQNEAQLEKSRLLSDRFSAERPKGSFSTLEIQRTEQGDSAMYLCARGTGNTGELFFGEGSRLTVL.

This clonotype was seen repeatedly, ten times or more. This rearrangement joins TRBV12-3 or TRBV12-4 to TRBJ1-5; 10 positions match TRBD1. The CDR3 is 15 residues long. The V and J ends lost 5 bases and 3 bases, in that order; junction bases with no gene match: 4. This CDR3 is CASSTTGGFNQPQHF. The CDR3 DNA reads as TGTGCCAGCAGTACGACAGGGGGCTTCAATCAGCCCCAGCATTTT.

The table lists this clonotype with a few counts. The chain links TRBV20-1 to TRBJ2-3; a weak D match, TRBD2 (6 bases). The germline gives CDR1 DFQATT, CDR2 SNEGSKA (reference sequence). V was trimmed by 1 base and J by 0 bases, leaving 14 bases between them. The CDR3 sequence is 16 residues long. CDR3 protein: CSARGATAGSTDTQYF. Here the CDR3 DNA reads TGCAGTGCTAGAGGAGCAACGGCGGGGAGCACAGATACGCAGTATTTT.

This clonotype was seen many times. This chain connects TRBV29-1 to TRBJ2-1; 12 bases align to TRBD2. With V trimmed by 3 bases and J by 4 bases, 7 bases remained unmatched. This CDR3 is 16 amino acids long. Germline values: CDR1 SQVTM, CDR2 ANQGSEA. CDR3 nucleotides: TGCAGCGTTGACCGGACTAGCGGGATAGAGTACAATGAGCAGTTCTTC. Translation: CSVDRTSGIEYNEQFF.

In its sample, this clonotype was seen many times. DNA of the CDR3: TGCGCCAGCAGCCCTGGAGGACTAGCGGGAGGGTTCTATAAGACCCAGTACTTC. Translated: CASSPGGLAGGFYKTQYF. The V call is TRBV5-1, the J call TRBJ2-5, with 15 bases that match TRBD2. The CDR3 covers 18 residues. CDR1 is SGHRS, CDR2 YFSETQ, per germline. Trimming removed 4 bases from V and 6 bases from J; junction bases left unmatched: 13.

This clonotype counts as medium-sized. The chain couples TRBV10-3 to TRBJ2-1; TRBD2 agrees at 11 bases. The V segment lost 8 bases and the J segment 5 bases; nucleotides outside the gene matches: 5. CDR3 length equals 14 residues. The germline CDR1 and CDR2 sequences are ENHRY and SYGVKD. The CDR3 DNA reads TGTGCCATCCGCCTGACTAGCGGGGACAATGAGCAGTTCTTC. Protein sequence: CAIRLTSGDNEQFF.

In this sample, this clonotype is medium-sized. The CDR3 region is CSARGPAGGLAKNIQYF. CDR3 DNA sequence: TGCAGTGCTAGGGGGCCAGCGGGGGGGCTAGCCAAAAACATTCAGTACTTC. The rearrangement uses TRBV20-1 and TRBJ2-4, with TRBD2 matching over 10 bases. This CDR3 region has 17 residues. With 3 bases clipped from V and 0 bases from J, the junction kept 8 bases outside the gene matches. Germline CDR1 and CDR2: DFQATT and SNEGSKA (reference sequence).

This clonotype was seen repeatedly, ten times or more. V and J are TRBV5-1 and TRBJ2-1, with a possible D match to TRBD1 (6 bases). The germline V gene has CDR1 SGHRS and CDR2 YFSETQ. V lost 4 bases and J 8 bases, leaving 16 bases between the germline ends. The CDR3 is made up of 14 amino acids. The CDR3 loop is CASSTGQTWDEQFF. In DNA, the CDR3 is TGCGCCAGCAGCACGGGACAAACCTGGGATGAGCAGTTCTTC.

This clonotype was counted at least ten times. The chain links TRBV3-1 to TRBJ2-6; D is uncertain. The CDR3 totals 15 residues. Germline V lookup: CDR1 LGHDT, CDR2 YNNKEL (reference sequence). Between the trimmed V and J ends, which lost 3 bases and 0 bases, there was a span of 6 bases. CDR3 sequence: CASSQLSSGANVLTF. The CDR3 bases are TGTGCCAGCAGCCAGTTGAGCTCTGGGGCCAACGTCCTGACTTTC. The complete variable domain, with remaining parts taken from reference TRBV3-1 and TRBJ2-6, reads DTAVSQTPKYLVTQMGNDKSIKCEQNLGHDTMYWYKQDSKKFLKIMFSYNNKELIINETVPNRFSPKSPDKAHLNLHINSLELGDSAVYFCASSQLSSGANVLTFGAGSRLTVL.

This clonotype was picked up many times. This rearrangement joins TRBV29-1 to TRBJ2-5; the D gene is possibly TRBD1 (6 bases). V gave up 4 bases and J gave up 5 bases, with 11 bases separating them. Germline V CDR1 and CDR2: SQVTM, ANQGSEA. The CDR3 runs to 12 residues. CDR3 DNA sequence: TGCAGCGTTGTAGCAGGGGATGAGACCCAGTACTTC. Translation: CSVVAGDETQYF.

This clonotype was seen ten or more times. The J gene is TRBJ2-5, the V gene TRBV10-3; D remains unclear. The CDR3 is made up of 11 amino acids. Trimming removed 6 bases from V and 2 bases from J, with 4 bases in between. Germline loops: CDR1 ENHRY, CDR2 SYGVKD. The CDR3: CAIRGQETQYF. In DNA form, the CDR3 reads TGTGCCATCAGGGGGCAAGAGACCCAGTACTTC.

This clonotype was picked up a small number of times. The chain recombines TRBV4-2 with TRBJ1-1; tentative D call: TRBD1 (5 bases). Germline V gives CDR1 LGHNA, CDR2 YNFKEQ. CDR3 length: 14 amino acids. Trimming removed 1 base from V and 5 bases from J, with 11 bases in between. The CDR3 region is CASSQGSWGTEAFF. For the CDR3, the DNA is TGTGCCAGCAGCCAAGGGAGCTGGGGGACTGAAGCTTTCTTT.

The sample holds many counts of this clonotype. This CDR3 reads CASRPRRGAEGAFF. The CDR3 DNA is TGTGCCAGCAGGCCGAGGAGGGGCGCTGAGGGAGCTTTCTTT. The gene calls are TRBV7-6 and TRBJ1-1; D is perhaps TRBD1 (5 bases). Trimming pared 6 bases from V and 10 bases from J, leaving 21 bases between. Germline values: CDR1 SGHVS, CDR2 FNYEAQ. This CDR3 contains 14 residues.

This clonotype was detected a few times. V is TRBV20-1 and J is TRBJ2-7; TRBD1 agrees at 8 bases. CDR3 length: 16 amino acids. Germline trimming cut 7 bases from V and 3 bases from J; bases unmatched to any gene: 17. In germline, CDR1 is DFQATT, CDR2 SNEGSKA (reference sequence). CDR3 sequence (DNA): TGCAGTGTCAAAGGACAGGGTCCAATTGGAGGCTACGAGCAGTACTTC. This sequence encodes CSVKGQGPIGGYEQYF.

This clonotype appeared many times. The chain joins TRBV3-1 to TRBJ2-1; D not certain. Germline CDR1 and CDR2: LGHDT and YNNKEL (reference sequence). V lost 0 bases and J 2 bases, leaving 8 bases between the germline ends. The CDR3 spans 15 residues. CDR3 protein: CASSQDSWTYNEQFF. The DNA for the CDR3 is TGTGCCAGCAGCCAAGATAGCTGGACCTACAATGAGCAGTTCTTC.

This clonotype has a count of ten or more. The rearrangement joins TRBV24-1 to TRBJ2-1; TRBD2 matches 11 bases. The CDR3 has 16 amino acids. V lost 0 bases, J lost 7 bases, and 4 bases stayed unmatched. The germline gives CDR1 KGHDR, CDR2 SFDVKD. CDR3 sequence reads: CATSDLRASGRNEQFF. The CDR3 DNA sequence: TGTGCCACCAGTGATTTGCGGGCTAGCGGGAGGAATGAGCAGTTCTTC.